A selection of T cell receptor beta chains follows, all from one sample in a study of response to subunit inactivated influenza vaccine. TCRdb ran MiXCR on the RT-PCR reads and lists one entry per CDR3 protein. The table lists fewer than 700,000 distinct CDR3 sequences, 10% to 15% of them singletons. This sample comprised PBMCs from blood, obtained 45 days after vaccination. These receptor sequences come from a man between 50 and 59 years old who received an inactivated influenza vaccine. CDR3s include the opening cysteine and the closing phenylalanine or tryptophan. A D gene is named only where the DNA matches it firmly. The size field is filled for only some rows; it gives once, few, many or a size class.

D gene: .; CDR3 length: 17; V gene: TRBV28; J gene: TRBJ2-7; clone size: few; CDR3 protein: CASSLSIGLLSAYEQYF; CDR3 DNA: TGTGCCAGCAGTCTCTCCATAGGACTGTTATCCGCCTACGAGCAGTACTTC
D gene: .; CDR3 length: 16; V gene: TRBV2; J gene: TRBJ2-1; clone size: .; CDR3 protein: CASSAGGGGVLKEQFF; CDR3 DNA: TGTGCCAGCAGCGCTGGGGGCGGAGGGGTTCTAAAGGAGCAGTTCTTC
D gene: TRBD1; CDR3 length: 16; V gene: TRBV19; J gene: TRBJ2-1; clone size: .; CDR3 protein: CASSPGQVSSYNEQFF; CDR3 DNA: TGTGCCAGTAGTCCTGGACAGGTCAGCTCCTACAATGAGCAGTTCTTC
D gene: .; CDR3 length: 13; V gene: TRBV7-3; J gene: TRBJ2-5; clone size: few; CDR3 protein: CASSSRVQETQYF; CDR3 DNA: TGTGCCAGCAGCTCGAGGGTACAAGAGACCCAGTACTTC
D gene: .; CDR3 length: 14; V gene: TRBV25-1; J gene: TRBJ2-7; clone size: few; CDR3 protein: CASSDHNTDYEQYF; CDR3 DNA: TGTGCCAGCAGTGATCACAACACCGACTACGAGCAGTACTTC
D gene: TRBD2; CDR3 length: 13; V gene: TRBV11-2; J gene: TRBJ2-1; clone size: few; CDR3 protein: CASSALSGGVQFF; CDR3 DNA: TGTGCCAGCAGCGCCCTTAGCGGGGGGGTGCAGTTCTTC
D gene: .; CDR3 length: 13; V gene: TRBV7-9; J gene: TRBJ2-1; clone size: many; CDR3 protein: CASSSRTNPSQFF; CDR3 DNA: TGTGCCAGCAGCTCTCGGACAAACCCGAGCCAGTTCTTC
D gene: .; CDR3 length: 15; V gene: TRBV7-2; J gene: TRBJ1-5; clone size: .; CDR3 protein: CASSLATDSNQPQHF; CDR3 DNA: TGTGCCAGCAGCTTGGCCACCGACAGCAATCAGCCCCAGCATTTT
D gene: .; CDR3 length: 16; V gene: TRBV7-3; J gene: TRBJ2-3; clone size: .; CDR3 protein: CASSSEGVRGTDTQYF; CDR3 DNA: TGTGCCAGCAGCTCGGAGGGGGTCCGGGGCACAGATACGCAGTATTTT
D gene: .; CDR3 length: 14; V gene: TRBV12-3/TRBV12-4; J gene: TRBJ1-4; clone size: .; CDR3 protein: CASSDGTPDEKLFF; CDR3 DNA: TGTGCCAGCAGCGACGGGACACCGGATGAAAAACTGTTTTTT
D gene: TRBD1; CDR3 length: 15; V gene: TRBV7-9; J gene: TRBJ1-2; clone size: few; CDR3 protein: CASSSTGDLNYGYTF; CDR3 DNA: TGTGCCAGCAGCTCAACAGGGGATTTGAACTATGGCTACACCTTC
D gene: .; CDR3 length: 13; V gene: TRBV12-3/TRBV12-4; J gene: TRBJ2-5; clone size: .; CDR3 protein: CASSPGRPETQYF; CDR3 DNA: TGTGCCAGCAGCCCGGGCCGACCAGAGACCCAGTACTTC
D gene: TRBD1; CDR3 length: 12; V gene: TRBV29-1; J gene: TRBJ1-2; clone size: few; CDR3 protein: CSAWDSPYGYTF; CDR3 DNA: TGCAGCGCCTGGGACAGTCCCTATGGCTACACCTTC
D gene: TRBD2; CDR3 length: 19; V gene: TRBV10-3; J gene: TRBJ2-3; clone size: few; CDR3 protein: CAISELASGRSGSTDTQYF; CDR3 DNA: TGTGCCATCAGTGAGTTGGCTAGCGGGAGGTCTGGATCCACAGATACGCAGTATTTT
D gene: .; CDR3 length: 13; V gene: TRBV18; J gene: TRBJ2-5; clone size: .; CDR3 protein: CASSPEDGSAQYF; CDR3 DNA: TGTGCCAGCTCACCAGAGGACGGCTCGGCCCAGTACTTC
D gene: .; CDR3 length: 15; V gene: TRBV12-3/TRBV12-4; J gene: TRBJ2-3; clone size: .; CDR3 protein: CASRLDGGSTDTQYF; CDR3 DNA: TGTGCCAGCAGGTTAGATGGCGGTAGCACAGATACGCAGTATTTT